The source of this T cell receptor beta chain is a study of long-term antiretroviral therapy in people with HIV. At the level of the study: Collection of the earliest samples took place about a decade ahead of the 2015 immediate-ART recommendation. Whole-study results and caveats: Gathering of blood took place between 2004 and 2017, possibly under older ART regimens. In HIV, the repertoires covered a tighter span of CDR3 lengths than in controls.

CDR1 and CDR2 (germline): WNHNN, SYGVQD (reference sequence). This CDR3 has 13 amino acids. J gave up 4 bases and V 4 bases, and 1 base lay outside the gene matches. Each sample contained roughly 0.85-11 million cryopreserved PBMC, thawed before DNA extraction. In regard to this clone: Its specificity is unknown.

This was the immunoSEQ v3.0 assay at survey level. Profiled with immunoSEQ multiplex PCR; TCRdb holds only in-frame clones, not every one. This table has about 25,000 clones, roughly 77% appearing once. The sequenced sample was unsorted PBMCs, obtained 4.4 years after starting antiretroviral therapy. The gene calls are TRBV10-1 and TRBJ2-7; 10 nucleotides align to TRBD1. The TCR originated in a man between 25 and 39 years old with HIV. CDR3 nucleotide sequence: TGCGCCAGCAGTGGACAGGGGGCGTACGAGCAGTACTTC. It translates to CASSGQGAYEQYF.